This T cell receptor beta chain is from a study of T cell changes during pregnancy in multiple sclerosis. There are 16 residues in the CDR3. Germline assignment: CDR1 MNHEY and CDR2 SVGAGI. TCRdb's copy holds only in-frame clones and misses some; the assay was immunoSEQ multiplex PCR. The table includes 45,000 to 60,000 clones, roughly nine tenths detected once. The chain joins TRBV6-5 to TRBJ2-5, with 10 bases identical to TRBD1. The better agreement between TRBJ2-7 and the DNA end casts doubt on the J call. The specimen comprised CD8+ T cells from peripheral blood mononuclear cells, sampled before pregnancy. The clonotype was recovered from a female donor with multiple sclerosis, enrolled in a pregnancy study. The CDR3 protein is CASSYGTGDRTYEQYF. The CDR3 nucleotides read TGTGCCAGCAGTTACGGGACAGGGGACAGGACCTACGAGCAGTACTTC.